A selection of T cell receptor beta chains follows, all from one sample in a study of T cell responses to AZD1222 COVID-19 vaccine. Sequencing was performed with immunoSEQ multiplex PCR; in TCRdb, only in-frame clones are kept and a portion is missing. The sample yields roughly 100,000 clones, 84% seen once. The starting material was peripheral blood, obtained 28 days after the second AZD1222 dose. These receptors all stem from an adult who received the AZD1222 COVID-19 vaccine. The CDR3 runs from the conserved cysteine through the conserved F or W. A D gene is named only where the DNA matches it firmly. Size is stated for part of the rows, as once, few or many counts, or as a class when the clone is expanded.

D gene: NA; J gene: TRBJ2-1; clone size: few; V gene: TRBV7-3; CDR3 DNA: TGTGCCAGCAGCTGGACCACCGATGATGAGCAGTTCTTC; CDR3 protein: CASSWTTDDEQFF
D gene: NA; J gene: TRBJ1-6; clone size: once; V gene: TRBV18; CDR3 DNA: TGTGCCAGCTCACTCGGGATCGGGAAGGTTGGGGATAATTCACCCCTCCACTTT; CDR3 protein: CASSLGIGKVGDNSPLHF
D gene: NA; J gene: TRBJ2-5; clone size: NA; V gene: TRBV19; CDR3 DNA: TGTGCCAGTAGCCCTTCCAGGGGTGGAATTCGGGAGACCCAGTACTTC; CDR3 protein: CASSPSRGGIRETQYF
D gene: NA; J gene: TRBJ2-5; clone size: few; V gene: TRBV2; CDR3 DNA: TGTGCCAGCAGTGAATTTAGGGAGAGGGAGACCCAGTACTTC; CDR3 protein: CASSEFRERETQYF
D gene: NA; J gene: TRBJ1-4; clone size: NA; V gene: TRBV6-5; CDR3 DNA: TGTGCCAGCATGCCCAGCGTTAATGAAAAACTGTTTTTT; CDR3 protein: CASMPSVNEKLFF
D gene: NA; J gene: TRBJ2-1; clone size: NA; V gene: TRBV19; CDR3 DNA: TGTGCCAGTAGCCCGGAGGAGAATGAGCAGTTCTTC; CDR3 protein: CASSPEENEQFF
D gene: NA; J gene: TRBJ2-1; clone size: NA; V gene: TRBV7-7; CDR3 DNA: TGTGCCAGCAGCTTAGCGCTTAGTTCCTACAATGAGCAGTTCTTC; CDR3 protein: CASSLALSSYNEQFF
D gene: NA; J gene: TRBJ1-1; clone size: NA; V gene: TRBV18; CDR3 DNA: TGTGCCAGCTCGCAACGGGACGGCGGAGTGAACACTGAAGCTTTCTTT; CDR3 protein: CASSQRDGGVNTEAFF
D gene: NA; J gene: TRBJ2-2; clone size: NA; V gene: TRBV19; CDR3 DNA: TGTGCCAGTTCTAGAGGGGTCAGAGAGCTCACCGGGGAGCTGTTTTTT; CDR3 protein: CASSRGVRELTGELFF
D gene: NA; J gene: TRBJ1-2; clone size: NA; V gene: TRBV27; CDR3 DNA: TGTGCCAGCAGTTTTTCCCAGGGGCTAAAGGGCTACACCTTC; CDR3 protein: CASSFSQGLKGYTF
D gene: NA; J gene: TRBJ1-6; clone size: NA; V gene: TRBV5-1; CDR3 DNA: TGCGCCAGCAGCTTTGAGGACGGATCACCCCTCCACTTT; CDR3 protein: CASSFEDGSPLHF
D gene: NA; J gene: TRBJ1-5; clone size: NA; V gene: TRBV2; CDR3 DNA: TGTGCCAGCGGGGCCAACGGGTATCAGCCCCAGCATTTT; CDR3 protein: CASGANGYQPQHF
D gene: NA; J gene: TRBJ2-2; clone size: NA; V gene: TRBV7-2; CDR3 DNA: TGTGCCAGCAGCTTAGCCTTCCCCGCGACAGAACGCAAACTTAACACCGGGGAGCTGTTTTTT; CDR3 protein: CASSLAFPATERKLNTGELFF
D gene: TRBD1; J gene: TRBJ1-5; clone size: NA; V gene: TRBV6-5; CDR3 DNA: TGTGCCAGCAGTCTACAGGGGGCTTTCGGTCAGCCCCAGCATTTT; CDR3 protein: CASSLQGAFGQPQHF
D gene: TRBD2; J gene: TRBJ2-1; clone size: NA; V gene: TRBV5-1; CDR3 DNA: TGCGCCAGCAGCTTTCTGGGACTAGCGGGGGCCCTCTACAATGAGCAGTTCTTC; CDR3 protein: CASSFLGLAGALYNEQFF
D gene: TRBD1; J gene: TRBJ1-3; clone size: NA; V gene: TRBV25-1; CDR3 DNA: TGTGCCAGCAGTCGACAGGGGATAGGAAACACCATATATTTT; CDR3 protein: CASSRQGIGNTIYF
D gene: TRBD1; J gene: TRBJ2-7; clone size: NA; V gene: TRBV7-2; CDR3 DNA: TGTGCCAGCAGCTTGGGACAGGTCCCAAGCGTGCAGTACTTC; CDR3 protein: CASSLGQVPSVQYF
D gene: NA; J gene: TRBJ1-2; clone size: NA; V gene: TRBV4-3; CDR3 DNA: TGCGCCAGCAGCCAAGACCGCTGGGGTCTCGGTAGCTACACCTTC; CDR3 protein: CASSQDRWGLGSYTF
D gene: TRBD1; J gene: TRBJ2-1; clone size: NA; V gene: TRBV28; CDR3 DNA: TGTGAGACAGGGAATTACAATGAGCAGTTCTTC; CDR3 protein: CETGNYNEQFF
D gene: TRBD2; J gene: TRBJ2-2; clone size: NA; V gene: TRBV5-4; CDR3 DNA: TGTGCCAGCAGCTTCGGACTAGCGGGAGGTGGGGCCGGGGAGCTGTTTTTT; CDR3 protein: CASSFGLAGGGAGELFF
D gene: TRBD2; J gene: TRBJ2-2; clone size: NA; V gene: TRBV29-1; CDR3 DNA: TGCAGCACCGGGACTAGCGGGGGCACCGGGGAGCTGTTTTTT; CDR3 protein: CSTGTSGGTGELFF
D gene: NA; J gene: TRBJ2-2; clone size: few; V gene: TRBV7-9; CDR3 DNA: TGTGCCAGCAGCTTAGAAAGTGGGACTCATCCCACCGGGGAGCTGTTTTTT; CDR3 protein: CASSLESGTHPTGELFF
D gene: NA; J gene: TRBJ1-2; clone size: NA; V gene: TRBV7-2; CDR3 DNA: TGTGCCAGCAGCTTAGCAGGGGGATACTATGGCTACACCTTC; CDR3 protein: CASSLAGGYYGYTF
D gene: NA; J gene: TRBJ1-1; clone size: once; V gene: TRBV6-1; CDR3 DNA: TGTGCCAGCAGGCCCGGGGGGTTGAACACTGAAGCTTTCTTT; CDR3 protein: CASRPGGLNTEAFF
D gene: NA; J gene: TRBJ2-2; clone size: NA; V gene: TRBV5-1; CDR3 DNA: TGCGCCAGCAGCTTGGTACCCAGGGTTGGAAAGACCGGGGAGCTGTTTTTT; CDR3 protein: CASSLVPRVGKTGELFF
D gene: NA; J gene: TRBJ1-5; clone size: NA; V gene: TRBV11-2; CDR3 DNA: TGTGCCAGCAGCTTAGCGAGAGATCAGCCCCAGCATTTT; CDR3 protein: CASSLARDQPQHF